This note documents a single TCR beta chain sequence. What it binds is unknown. These data come from a study of identical twins. Healthy Caucasian donors formed the entire cohort. Study results and limitations: Memory repertoires showed no such pattern, whereas abundant cord blood beta clonotypes carried fewer insertions. There was an excess of low generation probability in the out-of-frame alpha sequences that twins shared. Weaker excess twin sharing was seen among beta out-of-frame sequences.

TCRdb redid the calling of the 5' RACE reads with MiXCR, one entry per CDR3 protein. Here the sample spans about 450,000 distinct CDR3 sequences, 18% being singletons. The sequencing sample was made of naive T cells sorted from blood. This TCR came from a middle-aged man in good health.

DNA of the CDR3: TGTGCCAGTAGTATAAGTGGGGGGACAGGGGTCATCCATGAGCAGTTCTTC. This sequence encodes CASSISGGTGVIHEQFF. The chain employs TRBV19 and TRBJ2-1; 10 positions agree with TRBD1. This CDR3 spans 17 amino acids. The germline V gene encodes CDR1 LNHDA and CDR2 SQIVND (reference sequence). With V trimmed by 2 bases and J by 8 bases, 12 bases remained unmatched.